This TCR beta chain was observed in a study of regulatory T cells in long-lasting Graves disease. This clonotype was seen only a few times. Time point here: newly diagnosed GD, antithyroid drugs for less than 3 months. Preparation of the TCR library used RNA extracted from PBMCs. It was an endocrinology department in Xi'an, China, that provided the patients. Trimming at V came to 4 bases and at J to 2 bases, leaving 3 bases not matched to a gene. The CDR3 sequence is 14 residues long. Germline assignment: CDR1 LGHNT and CDR2 FRNRAP. Relying on iRepertoire HTBI primers and Arm-PCR of CDR3 regions, the team built TCR beta libraries. One entry per CDR3 protein, called by TCRdb with MiXCR from the multiplex PCR reads. The sample shows more than 300,000 distinct CDR3 sequences, around 16% of them seen only once.

This clonotype was sampled from a female donor with Graves disease. The sequencing here drew on peripheral blood mononuclear cells (PBMCs), taken at new diagnosis, from a patient treated with antithyroid drugs. The rearrangement links TRBV12-5 to TRBJ2-3; the match to TRBD1 covers 7 bases. The CDR3 region has the DNA TGTGCTAGTGGTTGGGACAGTCCCACAGATACGCAGTATTTT. This codes for CASGWDSPTDTQYF.